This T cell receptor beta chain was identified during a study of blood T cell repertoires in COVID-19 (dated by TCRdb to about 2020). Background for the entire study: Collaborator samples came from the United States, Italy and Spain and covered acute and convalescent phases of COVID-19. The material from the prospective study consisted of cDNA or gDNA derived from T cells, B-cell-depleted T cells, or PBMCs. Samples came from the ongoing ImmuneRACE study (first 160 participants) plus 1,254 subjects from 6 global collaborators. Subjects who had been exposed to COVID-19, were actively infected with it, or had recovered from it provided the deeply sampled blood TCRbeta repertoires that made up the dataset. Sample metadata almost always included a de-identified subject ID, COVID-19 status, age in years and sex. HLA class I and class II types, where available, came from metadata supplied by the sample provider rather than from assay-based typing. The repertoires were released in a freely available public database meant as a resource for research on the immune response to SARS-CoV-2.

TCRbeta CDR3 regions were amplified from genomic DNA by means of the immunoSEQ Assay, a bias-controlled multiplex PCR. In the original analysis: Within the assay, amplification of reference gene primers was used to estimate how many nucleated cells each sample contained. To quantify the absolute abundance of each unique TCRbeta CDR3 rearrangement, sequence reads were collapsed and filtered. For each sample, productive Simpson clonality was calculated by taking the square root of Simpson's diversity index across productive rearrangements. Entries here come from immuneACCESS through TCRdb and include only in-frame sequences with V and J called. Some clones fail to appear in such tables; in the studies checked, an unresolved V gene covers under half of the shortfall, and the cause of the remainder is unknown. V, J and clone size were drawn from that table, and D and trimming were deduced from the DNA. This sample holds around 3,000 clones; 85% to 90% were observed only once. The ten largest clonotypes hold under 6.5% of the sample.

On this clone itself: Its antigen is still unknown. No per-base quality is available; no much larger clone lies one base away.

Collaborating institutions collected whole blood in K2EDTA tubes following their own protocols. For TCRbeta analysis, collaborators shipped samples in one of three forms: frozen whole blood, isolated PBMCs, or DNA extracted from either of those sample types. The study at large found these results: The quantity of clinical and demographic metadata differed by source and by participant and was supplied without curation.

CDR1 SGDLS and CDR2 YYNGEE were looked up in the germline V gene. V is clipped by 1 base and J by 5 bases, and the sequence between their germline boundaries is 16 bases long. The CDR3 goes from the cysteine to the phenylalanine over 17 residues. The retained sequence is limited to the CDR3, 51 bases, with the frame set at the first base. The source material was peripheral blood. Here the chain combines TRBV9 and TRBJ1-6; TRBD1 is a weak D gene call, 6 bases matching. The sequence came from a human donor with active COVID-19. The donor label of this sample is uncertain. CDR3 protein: CASSVSRAGADNSPLHF. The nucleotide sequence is TGTGCCAGCAGCGTAAGTCGCGCAGGGGCAGATAATTCACCCCTCCACTTT. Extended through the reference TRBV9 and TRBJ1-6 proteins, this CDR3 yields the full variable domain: DSGVTQTPKHLITATGQRVTLRCSPRSGDLSVYWYQQSLDQGLQFLIQYYNGEERAKGNILERFSAQQFPDLHSELNLSSLELGDSALYFCASSVSRAGADNSPLHFGNGTRLTVT.